What follows are 10 T cell receptor beta chains derived from one specimen sequenced in a study of cytomegalovirus exposure and HLA in healthy donors. The primer mix had 60 Vbeta and 13 Jbeta primers. Sequencing used immunoSEQ multiplex PCR; TCRdb keeps in-frame clones, though not all of them. Here the sample spans approximately 110,000 clones, around 80% being singletons. Sample: PBMCs. The receptors were gathered from a woman aged 18-29 years in good health and CMV-seropositive.

The rearrangement uses TRBV6-5 and TRBJ1-4; unclear D gene. V lost 5 bases and J 6 bases, leaving 16 bases between the germline ends. Germline CDR1 reads MNHEY; CDR2 reads SVGAGI. The CDR3 length is 15 residues. The CDR3 DNA follows: TGTGCCAGCAGTCCCAGGTGGCCGCCGGATGAAAAACTGTTTTTT. This gives the protein CASSPRWPPDEKLFF.

The chain couples TRBV5-4 to TRBJ2-6, with 12 nucleotides matching TRBD2. The CDR3 is 18 residues long. The V segment lost 2 bases and the J segment 6 bases; nucleotides outside the gene matches: 9. Germline CDR1 reads SGHNT; CDR2 reads YYREEE (reference sequence). The CDR3 nucleotides read TGTGCCAGCAGCTTATCCGGGACTAGCGGGTGGTTGGCCAACGTCCTGACTTTC. Translated: CASSLSGTSGWLANVLTF.

The CDR3 is CASSLTSSYEQYF. CDR3 DNA: TGTGCCAGCAGCCTGACTAGCTCCTACGAGCAGTACTTC. The genes are TRBV7-9 and TRBJ2-7; possibly TRBD2 for D (6 bases). V lost 5 bases, J lost 0 bases, and 8 bases lay in between. Germline CDR1 is SEHNR and CDR2 is FQNEAQ (reference sequence). The CDR3 is made up of 13 amino acids.

The chain has TRBV11-2 and TRBJ1-2, with TRBD1 identical over 9 bases. Trimming took 2 bases from V and 14 from J; bases not matched to a gene: 9. This CDR3 contains 13 residues. Germline CDR1 reads SGHAT; CDR2 reads FQNNGV. The CDR3 bases are TGTGCCAGCAGCTTAAGTTGGGACAGGGCATATACCTTC. Translating it yields CASSLSWDRAYTF. The full variable domain, rest sourced from reference TRBV11-2 and TRBJ1-2, is EAGVAQSPRYKIIEKRQSVAFWCNPISGHATLYWYQQILGQGPKLLIQFQNNGVVDDSQLPKDRFSAERLKGVDSTLKIQPAKLEDSAVYLCASSLSWDRAYTFGSGTRLTVV.

The gene calls are TRBV5-4 and TRBJ2-2; TRBD2 agrees at 12 bases. Germline V CDR1 and CDR2: SGHNT, YYREEE (reference sequence). With V trimmed by 6 bases and J by 6 bases, 9 bases remained unmatched. This CDR3 comprises 16 residues. The CDR3 sequence is CASTKTSGRRSGELFF. CDR3 nucleotide sequence: TGTGCCAGCACAAAGACTAGCGGGAGAAGGTCCGGGGAGCTGTTTTTT.

The V call is TRBV28, the J call TRBJ2-7; 12 nucleotides line up with TRBD2. The CDR3 has 16 residues. Germline-derived CDR1 and CDR2 are MDHEN and SYDVKM. V lost 4 bases, J lost 4 bases, and 8 bases stayed unmatched. The DNA for the CDR3 is TGTGCCAGCAGTTACCCGACTAGCGGGAGTGGGTACGAGCAGTACTTC. Translation: CASSYPTSGSGYEQYF.

The V call is TRBV6-5, the J call TRBJ2-7; D is unresolved. The germline V and J ends were trimmed by 5 bases and 0 bases, with 11 bases remaining between them. The CDR3 is made up of 14 amino acids. The germline V gene has CDR1 MNHEY and CDR2 SVGAGI. CDR3: CASSEHPSSYEQYF. The CDR3 DNA sequence: TGTGCCAGCAGTGAACACCCTAGCTCCTACGAGCAGTACTTC.

The V call is TRBV5-3, the J call TRBJ1-1, with D possibly TRBD1 on 5 matching bases. TRBV5-3 is identified as an open reading frame with a role that is uncertain. This CDR3 spans 17 amino acids. Trimming took off 4 bases at V and 5 bases at J, with 24 bases between the two ends. CDR3 residues: CARSNITSREGWTEAFF. The DNA for the CDR3 is TGTGCCAGAAGCAATATAACAAGCAGGGAGGGATGGACTGAAGCTTTCTTT.

The rearrangement links TRBV6-5 to TRBJ1-3; perhaps TRBD1 as D (5 bases). This CDR3 comprises 14 residues. From germline, CDR1 is MNHEY and CDR2 SVGAGI. The V and J ends lost 2 bases and 4 bases respectively, with 9 bases between them. For the CDR3, the DNA is TGTGCCAGCAGTTACGGCAGGGCAGGAAACACCATATATTTT. Encoded protein: CASSYGRAGNTIYF.

V usage is TRBV25-1 and J usage is TRBJ2-2; 7 positions match TRBD1. Germline-derived CDR1 and CDR2 are MGHDK and SYGVNS. The CDR3 runs to 15 residues. The trim removed 3 bases at V and 7 bases at J, leaving 8 bases unmatched. The CDR3 here is CASSELKRGHGELFF. The CDR3 coding sequence is TGTGCCAGCAGTGAGCTTAAAAGGGGGCACGGGGAGCTGTTTTTT.